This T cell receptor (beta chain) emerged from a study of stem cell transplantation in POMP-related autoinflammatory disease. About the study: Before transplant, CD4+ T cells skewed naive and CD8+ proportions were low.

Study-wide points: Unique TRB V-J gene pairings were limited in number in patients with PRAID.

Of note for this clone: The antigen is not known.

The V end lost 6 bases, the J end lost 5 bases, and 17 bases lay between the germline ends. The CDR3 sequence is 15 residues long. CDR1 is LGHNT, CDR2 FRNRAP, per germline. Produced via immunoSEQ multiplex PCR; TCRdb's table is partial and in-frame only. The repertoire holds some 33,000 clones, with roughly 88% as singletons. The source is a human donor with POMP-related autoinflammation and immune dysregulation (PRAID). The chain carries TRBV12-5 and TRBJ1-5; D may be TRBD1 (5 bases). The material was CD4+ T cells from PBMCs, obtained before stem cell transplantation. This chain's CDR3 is CASGRTGRIDQPQHF. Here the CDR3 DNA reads TGTGCTAGTGGCCGTACGGGACGGATCGATCAGCCCCAGCATTTT.